This record looks at one TCR beta chain sequence and its context. The antigen is undetermined. This CDR3 region has 15 residues. The V end lost 5 bases, the J end lost 6 bases, and 19 bases lay between the germline ends. Per germline, CDR1 MDHEN and CDR2 SYDVKM. RNA transcripts served as the template for amplifying TCR beta CDR3 regions. The HTBI primer set served for first-round RT-PCR of the TCR CDR3. One entry per CDR3 protein results from TCRdb running MiXCR on the multiplex PCR reads. The sample carries about 340,000 distinct CDR3 sequences, 20% to 25% recorded once. The data were taken from a study of T cells in Graves' hyperthyroidism and ophthalmopathy. Study-level results: Researchers report that a 13 V-J model separated ophthalmopathy from stable hyperthyroidism. Blood samples included most of the expanded thyroid clonotypes exceeding 0.001.

An approximately 10 ml volume of fresh peripheral blood provided the PBMCs. Sequenced input: blood. The clonotype originates from a woman between 45 and 60 years old with Graves' hyperthyroidism. This sequence joins TRBV28 and TRBJ1-1, with D possibly TRBD1 on 6 matching bases. CDR3 nucleotides: TGTGCCAGCAGTCTAACCGGGCCCAGGGGCGCTGAAGCTTTCTTT. Its translation is CASSLTGPRGAEAFF.